This T cell receptor (beta chain) was captured by sequencing in a study of T cell responses to AZD1222 COVID-19 vaccine. The germline V gene encodes CDR1 MNHNS and CDR2 SASEGT. J lost 5 bases, V lost 6 bases, and 11 bases had no gene match. This CDR3 has 16 residues. On this clone: Its antigen is not identified.

Clones were read by immunoSEQ multiplex PCR, and TCRdb kept only the in-frame ones, dropping some. The data contain 120,000 or so clones, roughly 88% of them singletons. Overall study findings and caveats: It should be noted that donors were predominantly white British and more often female, and clonal diversity was possibly underestimated.

The rearrangement uses TRBV6-1 and TRBJ2-1; TRBD2 agrees at 9 bases. This TCR was recovered from an adult who received the AZD1222 COVID-19 vaccine. Sequenced here: peripheral blood, sampled 28 days after the second AZD1222 dose. In DNA form, the CDR3 reads TGTGCCAGCAGGGAATACGGGACTAGCCGTAACAATGAGCAGTTCTTC. It translates to CASREYGTSRNNEQFF.